Described below is a single T cell receptor beta chain sequence and its context. This clone may be a read error of a much larger clone one base away. From RNA transcripts, TCR beta CDR3 regions were amplified. In the first-round RT-PCR of the TCR CDR3, the HTBI primer set was used. MiXCR, run by TCRdb on the multiplex PCR reads, gives a single entry per CDR3 protein. The sample carries around 760,000 distinct CDR3 sequences, 30% to 40% recorded once. The definition of stable Graves' hyperthyroidism was no ophthalmopathy progression within 18 months. Patients having uncontrolled infection, another autoimmune disease, pregnancy or lactation were not included. The CDR3 contains 16 residues. Germline loops: CDR1 DFQATT, CDR2 SNEGSKA (reference sequence). The entry originates in a study of T cells in Graves' hyperthyroidism and ophthalmopathy.

The specimen sequenced was blood. The receptor was derived from a woman in her 40s with Graves' hyperthyroidism. J is TRBJ2-5 and V is TRBV20-1; 11 bases are shared with TRBD1. The chain's CDR3 is CSARGDRGLPQEAQYF. CDR3 bases: TGCAGTGCTAGGGGGGACAGGGGGTTACCCCAAGAGGCCCAGTACTTC.